The 10 T cell receptor beta chains listed next were all sequenced from one sample in a study of blood T cell repertoires in COVID-19. Sequencing was performed with immunoSEQ multiplex PCR; in TCRdb, only in-frame clones are kept and a portion is missing. The sample carries more than 100,000 clones, 84% recorded once. Material: PBMCs or T cells enriched from blood (not recorded which). The receptors were gathered from a woman younger than 45 who had recovered from COVID-19.

This clone was seen more than once but under ten times. This sequence joins TRBV7-9 and TRBJ2-7, with 8 bases lining up with TRBD1. V was clipped by 2 bases and J by 8 bases; unmatched bases: 11. Germline lookup yields CDR1 SEHNR and CDR2 FQNEAQ (reference sequence). There are 15 residues in the CDR3. The CDR3 protein is CASSLTSGQGVKQYF. The DNA for the CDR3 is TGTGCCAGCAGCTTAACCTCAGGACAGGGTGTGAAGCAGTACTTC.

This chain connects TRBV5-8 to TRBJ2-3; tentatively, D is TRBD2 (6 bases). CDR3 length: 15 residues. Trimming shortened V by 0 bases and J by 0 bases, and 8 bases separated the two germline ends. Germline loops: CDR1 SGHTS, CDR2 YDEGEE. This CDR3 is CASSLGGASTDTQYF. The CDR3, as DNA: TGTGCCAGCAGCTTGGGCGGGGCTAGCACAGATACGCAGTATTTT.

The rearrangement uses TRBV7-8 and TRBJ1-5; possibly TRBD1 for D (6 bases). Deletions cut 4 bases from V and 0 bases from J, with 13 bases between. This CDR3 is built from 16 residues. CDR1 SGHVS and CDR2 FQNEAQ come from the germline V gene. The CDR3 loop reads CASSWGREGSNQPQHF. CDR3 in DNA: TGTGCCAGCAGCTGGGGGCGGGAGGGTAGCAATCAGCCCCAGCATTTT.

The rearrangement links TRBV28 to TRBJ2-3; perhaps TRBD2 as D (5 bases). The CDR3 is 15 amino acids. CDR1 is MDHEN, CDR2 SYDVKM, per germline. V shed 10 bases and J shed 1 base, with 18 bases lying between them. As DNA, the CDR3 is TGTGCCACCCTGGTTACGGGATCTCGCACAGATACGCAGTATTTT. Translated: CATLVTGSRTDTQYF.

This clone was recorded a few times. This rearrangement joins TRBV23-1 to TRBJ1-5; 8 bases align to TRBD1. TRBV23-1 is filed as an ORF, its function uncertain. The CDR3 loop spans 15 amino acids. The V segment lost 3 bases and the J segment 5 bases; nucleotides outside the gene matches: 6. The CDR3 loop is CASSQPDRGYQPQHF. For the CDR3, the DNA is TGCGCCAGCAGTCAGCCCGACAGGGGCTATCAGCCCCAGCATTTT.

The V and J genes are TRBV11-2 and TRBJ1-2; the match to TRBD1 covers 9 bases. The CDR3 is made up of 15 amino acids. CDR1 and CDR2 (germline): SGHAT, FQNNGV. Trimming cost V 3 bases and J 2 bases; bases outside gene matches: 4. The CDR3 sequence is CASSFGTGKNYGYTF. As DNA, the CDR3 is TGTGCCAGCAGCTTCGGGACAGGGAAGAACTATGGCTACACCTTC.

V and J are TRBV18 and TRBJ1-5; D gene ambiguous. Germline CDR1 KGHSH, CDR2 LQKENI. Trimming shortened V by 1 base and J by 2 bases, and 15 bases separated the two germline ends. This CDR3 has 17 amino acids. CDR3 sequence: CASSPRSQLSGNQPQHF. For the CDR3, the DNA is TGTGCCAGCTCACCACGCAGTCAGCTGAGCGGCAATCAGCCCCAGCATTTT.

V and J are TRBV27 and TRBJ1-5; no firm D call. V was trimmed by 6 bases and J by 0 bases, leaving 9 bases between them. Germline loops: CDR1 MNHEY, CDR2 SMNVEV (reference sequence). The CDR3 consists of 14 residues. The CDR3 sequence is CASSLLFSNQPQHF. CDR3 DNA sequence: TGTGCCAGCAGCCTCCTTTTTAGCAATCAGCCCCAGCATTTT.

This clone was seen at least ten times. The chain couples TRBV29-1 to TRBJ2-2; 10 nucleotides match TRBD2. With V trimmed by 5 bases and J by 6 bases, 6 bases remained unmatched. Looked up from germline, CDR1 is SQVTM and CDR2 is ANQGSEA. The CDR3 consists of 14 residues. The CDR3 here is CSVPLAGVAGELFF. The CDR3 bases are TGCAGCGTTCCCCTAGCGGGAGTGGCCGGGGAGCTGTTTTTT.

The chain carries TRBV3-1 (or the pseudogene TRBV3-2) and TRBJ1-6, with 10 positions matching TRBD1. Germline V gene data show CDR1 as LGHDT and CDR2 as YNNKEL (reference sequence). V was pared by 5 bases and J by 6 bases, with 4 bases of the junction left unmatched. The CDR3 has 15 amino acids. CDR3 amino acids: CASSNRDRGNSPLHF. The CDR3 bases are TGTGCCAGCAGCAACCGGGACAGGGGTAATTCACCCCTCCACTTT.